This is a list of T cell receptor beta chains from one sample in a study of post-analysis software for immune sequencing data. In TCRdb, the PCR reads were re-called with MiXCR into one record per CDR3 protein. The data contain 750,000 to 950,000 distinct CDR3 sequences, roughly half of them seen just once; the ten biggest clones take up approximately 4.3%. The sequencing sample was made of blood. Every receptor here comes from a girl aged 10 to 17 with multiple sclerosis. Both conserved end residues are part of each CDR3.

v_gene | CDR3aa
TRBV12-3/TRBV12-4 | CASSFTLSYEQYF
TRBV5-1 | CASSPGTGEVETQYF
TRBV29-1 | CSVGGRSQTEAFF
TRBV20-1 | CSASTSGPRTDTQYF
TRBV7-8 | CASSTREGEKLFF
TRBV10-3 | CAIKPGTEPPYEQYF
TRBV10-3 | CAISASYGGLEQFF
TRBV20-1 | CSAPGGGTLDTQYF
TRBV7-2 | CASSLSVSDEQYF
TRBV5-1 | CASSLDGTGELFF
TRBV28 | CASRGSGEGETQYF
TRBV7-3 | CASSLGLPNNEQYF
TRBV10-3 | CATKGSGSMSYEQYF
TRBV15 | CATSRAGAGQPQHF
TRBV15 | CATSRDPQGYSYEQYF
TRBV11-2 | CASSPQPSTDTQYF
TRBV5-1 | CASSAMLAGYNEQFF
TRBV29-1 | CSVEARGRGPNEQFF
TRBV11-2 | CASSLQDRGLETQYF
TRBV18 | CASSPEWGKHEAFF
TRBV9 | CASSVGSTSNYGYTF
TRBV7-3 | CASSTSGRGETQHF
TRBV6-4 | CASSDEFWTGDTDTQYF
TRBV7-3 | CASSPAGGAGGTDTQYF
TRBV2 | CASNKKGGGATNEKLFF
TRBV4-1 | CASSPPSGRRNLSRELFF
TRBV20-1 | CSARTTGDINEKLFF
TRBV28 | CASTLRRGTENQPQHF